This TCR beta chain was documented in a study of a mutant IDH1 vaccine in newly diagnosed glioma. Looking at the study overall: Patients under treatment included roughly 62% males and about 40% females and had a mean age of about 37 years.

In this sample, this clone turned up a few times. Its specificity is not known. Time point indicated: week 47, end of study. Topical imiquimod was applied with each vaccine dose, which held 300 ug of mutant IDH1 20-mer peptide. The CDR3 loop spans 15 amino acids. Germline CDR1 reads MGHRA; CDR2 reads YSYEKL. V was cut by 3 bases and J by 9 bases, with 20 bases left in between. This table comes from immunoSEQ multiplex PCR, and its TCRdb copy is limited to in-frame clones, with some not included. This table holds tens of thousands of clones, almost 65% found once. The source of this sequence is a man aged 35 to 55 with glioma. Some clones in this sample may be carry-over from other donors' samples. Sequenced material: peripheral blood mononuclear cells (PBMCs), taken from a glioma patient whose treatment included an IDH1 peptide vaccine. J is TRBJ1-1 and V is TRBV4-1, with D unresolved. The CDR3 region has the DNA TGCGCCAGCAGCCAGTTTCCCAACTCGGACGCTCAAGCTTTCTTT. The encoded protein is CASSQFPNSDAQAFF.